One sample yielded the 21 T cell receptor beta chains listed below, sequenced in a study of T cell responses to AZD1222 COVID-19 vaccine. Using immunoSEQ multiplex PCR, the repertoire was profiled, and TCRdb retains in-frame clones only, with some absent. Of some 110,000 clones listed, about 87% are singletons. The specimen was peripheral blood, collected on day 0 of AZD1222 vaccination. These receptors were taken from an adult in good health.

This rearrangement joins TRBV7-2 to TRBJ1-2, with D unclear. V was shortened by 5 bases and J by 3 bases, with 13 bases between the two germline ends. The CDR3 totals 14 residues. Germline CDR1 SGHTA, CDR2 FQGNSA. CDR3 coding DNA: TGTGCCAGCAGCCTAAGGTGGGCGTACTATGGCTACACCTTC. Amino acids: CASSLRWAYYGYTF. Based on the CDR3 plus reference TRBV7-2 and TRBJ1-2, the full variable domain is GAGVSQSPSNKVTEKGKDVELRCDPISGHTALYWYRQSLGQGLEFLIYFQGNSAPDKSGLPSDRFSAERTGGSVSTLTIQRTQQEDSAVYLCASSLRWAYYGYTFGSGTRLTVV.

The chain carries TRBV7-9 and TRBJ2-2; 8 bases are a match to TRBD2. Germline assignment: CDR1 SEHNR and CDR2 FQNEAQ (reference sequence). The V and J ends lost 5 bases and 1 base, in that order; junction bases with no gene match: 3. The CDR3 extends over 15 amino acids. The CDR3 protein is CASSPLAVNTGELFF. In DNA, the CDR3 is TGTGCCAGCAGCCCACTAGCGGTGAACACCGGGGAGCTGTTTTTT. Variable domain in full (rest from reference TRBV7-9 and TRBJ2-2): DTGVSQNPRHKITKRGQNVTFRCDPISEHNRLYWYRQTLGQGPEFLTYFQNEAQLEKSRLLSDRFSAERPKGSFSTLEIQRTEQGDSAMYLCASSPLAVNTGELFFGEGSRLTVL.

This clone showed up just once. V usage is TRBV5-1 and J usage is TRBJ2-3; 13 bases agree with TRBD2. Looked up from germline, CDR1 is SGHRS and CDR2 is YFSETQ. Germline trimming cut 7 bases from V and 6 bases from J; bases unmatched to any gene: 5. The CDR3 is 14 residues long. The chain's CDR3 is CASGLAGELDTQYF. The CDR3 nucleotides are TGCGCCAGCGGACTAGCGGGAGAGCTCGATACGCAGTATTTT.

This chain links TRBV28 with TRBJ1-5; 8 bases line up with TRBD1. Germline CDR1 is MDHEN and CDR2 is SYDVKM. V lost 5 bases and J lost 4; bases outside the gene matches: 22. This CDR3 has 20 residues. CDR3 coding DNA: TGTGCCAGCAGTCCATCAGCGGGGACAGGCAGGACGGTCCGTAATCAGCCCCAGCATTTT. It encodes CASSPSAGTGRTVRNQPQHF.

The rearrangement uses TRBV5-4 and TRBJ2-7; TRBD2 matches at 8 bases. CDR1 and CDR2 (germline): SGHNT, YYREEE (reference sequence). The CDR3 spans 14 residues. Trimming removed 2 bases from V and 0 bases from J; junction bases left unmatched: 1. CDR3 coding DNA: TGTGCCAGCAGCTTCCGGGGGGGCTCCTACGAGCAGTACTTC. Protein: CASSFRGGSYEQYF.

This clone occurred once. The V gene is TRBV11-3, the J gene TRBJ2-7, with a weak D call TRBD1 (6 bases). Germline-derived CDR1 and CDR2 are SGHNT and YENEEA. The germline V and J ends were trimmed by 5 bases and 5 bases, with 13 bases remaining between them. The CDR3 is 13 residues long. CDR3 DNA: TGTGCCAGCAGCCTTGACAGGTCTAACGAGCAGTACTTC. Its translation: CASSLDRSNEQYF.

This chain joins TRBV10-2 and TRBJ1-4; TRBD1 might be the D (6 bases). Trimming cost V 2 bases and J 0 bases, with 13 bases left between them. The CDR3 sequence is 17 residues long. Germline CDR1 WSHSY, CDR2 SAAADI. The CDR3 loop reads CASSEEEGDATNEKLFF. Written as DNA, the CDR3 is TGCGCCAGCAGTGAGGAGGAGGGGGATGCAACTAATGAAAAACTGTTTTTT.

This chain uses TRBV28 with TRBJ1-5; the match to TRBD1 covers 7 bases. This CDR3 has 14 residues. The junction had 2 bases not matched to a gene; V was cut back by 6 bases and J by 0 bases. CDR1 and CDR2 from the germline V gene are MDHEN and SYDVKM. CDR3 region: CASSQGGSNQPQHF. The DNA of the CDR3 is TGTGCCAGCAGCCAGGGGGGTAGCAATCAGCCCCAGCATTTT. Using reference TRBV28 and TRBJ1-5 for the parts outside the CDR3, the full variable domain is DVKVTQSSRYLVKRTGEKVFLECVQDMDHENMFWYRQDPGLGLRLIYFSYDVKMKEKGDIPEGYSVSREKKERFSLILESASTNQTSMYLCASSQGGSNQPQHFGDGTRLSIL.

The chain carries TRBV19 and TRBJ2-7; 10 bases agree with TRBD1. CDR3 length equals 13 residues. Germline values: CDR1 LNHDA, CDR2 SQIVND (reference sequence). Losses at the gene ends were 7 bases for V and 2 bases for J; bases not matched to a gene: 2. The DNA for the CDR3 is TGTGCCAGTAAGGGGACAGGGGCCTACGAGCAGTACTTC. This translates into CASKGTGAYEQYF.

The rearrangement joins TRBV25-1 to TRBJ1-5; tentative D call: TRBD1 (5 bases). The V end was cut by 4 bases, the J end by 5 bases, with 12 bases between. Germline values: CDR1 MGHDK, CDR2 SYGVNS. CDR3 length: 14 amino acids. CDR3 in amino acids: CASSAQGWDQPQHF. CDR3 nucleotides: TGTGCCAGCAGTGCGCAGGGTTGGGATCAGCCCCAGCATTTT.

The chain joins TRBV6-2 or TRBV6-3 to TRBJ2-1; TRBD2 matches at 9 bases. With 4 bases clipped from V and 1 base from J, the junction kept 2 bases outside the gene matches. Germline V lookup: CDR1 MNHEY, CDR2 SVGEGT. This CDR3 spans 15 amino acids. The chain's CDR3 is CASSLAGASYNEQFF. In nucleotides, the CDR3 is TGTGCCAGCAGTTTAGCGGGAGCGTCCTACAATGAGCAGTTCTTC.

The V gene is TRBV24-1, the J gene TRBJ2-1; D perhaps matches TRBD2 (5 bases). The CDR3 is made up of 15 amino acids. Germline V gene data show CDR1 as KGHDR and CDR2 as SFDVKD. V was pared by 5 bases and J by 8 bases, with 18 bases between. CDR3 region: CATSAPLRGLDEQFF. The CDR3 DNA is TGTGCCACCAGTGCCCCGCTCCGGGGTCTTGATGAGCAGTTCTTC.

This clone was detected a few times. The chain uses TRBV5-1 and TRBJ2-1; 8 nucleotides agree with TRBD2. The J segment lost 5 bases and the V segment lost 0 bases, leaving 4 bases of the junction unmatched. This CDR3 has 15 amino acids. CDR1 is SGHRS, CDR2 YFSETQ, per germline. CDR3 sequence reads: CASSLARGGNNEQFF. CDR3 sequence (DNA): TGCGCCAGCAGCTTGGCTCGGGGGGGAAACAATGAGCAGTTCTTC.

This clone was seen only once. The chain couples TRBV20-1 to TRBJ2-7; D possibly uses TRBD1 or TRBD2 (5 bases each). Germline V gene sequence: CDR1 DFQATT, CDR2 SNEGSKA (reference sequence). This CDR3 contains 10 residues. Trimming cost V 6 bases and J 7 bases, with 10 bases left between them. Here the CDR3 reads CSAGEREQYF. Here the CDR3 DNA reads TGCAGTGCGGGGGAGCGGGAGCAGTACTTC.

The chain employs TRBV27 and TRBJ2-1, with TRBD2 matching over 16 bases. Germline CDR1 reads MNHEY; CDR2 reads SMNVEV (reference sequence). This CDR3 has 15 amino acids. The J segment lost 12 bases and the V segment lost 6 bases, leaving 8 bases of the junction unmatched. The DNA for the CDR3 is TGTGCCAGCAGGCGCGTAGGGACTAGCGGGAGGGGGCAGTTCTTC. It specifies CASRRVGTSGRGQFF.

The chain joins TRBV9 to TRBJ2-7, with 11 bases identical to TRBD2. Germline V gene sequence: CDR1 SGDLS, CDR2 YYNGEE. The CDR3 spans 16 residues. With V trimmed by 2 bases and J by 0 bases, 4 bases remained unmatched. Here the CDR3 reads CASSVGTSGYSYEQYF. In nucleotides, the CDR3 is TGTGCCAGCAGCGTCGGGACTAGCGGTTACTCCTACGAGCAGTACTTC.

The rearrangement uses TRBV11-2 and TRBJ1-5, with D unresolved. The germline V gene encodes CDR1 SGHAT and CDR2 FQNNGV. The CDR3 covers 13 residues. V lost 5 bases to trimming and J lost 6 bases, with 11 bases between them. CDR3 region: CASSPGRGQPQHF. CDR3 DNA: TGTGCCAGCAGCCCGGGTCGGGGTCAGCCCCAGCATTTT. Looking up the rest from reference TRBV11-2 and TRBJ1-5 gives the full variable domain: EAGVAQSPRYKIIEKRQSVAFWCNPISGHATLYWYQQILGQGPKLLIQFQNNGVVDDSQLPKDRFSAERLKGVDSTLKIQPAKLEDSAVYLCASSPGRGQPQHFGDGTRLSIL.

V gene TRBV5-1 combines with J gene TRBJ1-6; D possibly corresponds to TRBD1 (5 bases). V lost 6 bases and J lost 13, with 26 bases in between. CDR1 and CDR2 (germline): SGHRS, YFSETQ. The CDR3 sequence is 16 residues long. Here the CDR3 DNA reads TGCGCCAGCACCTTACCCTTACGGGACCGAGGCGGGCCCCTCCACTTT. The encoded protein is CASTLPLRDRGGPLHF.

This chain links TRBV15 with TRBJ1-2; D unclear. Germline V gene lookup returns CDR1 LNHNV and CDR2 YYDKDF (reference sequence). Deletions cut 3 bases from V and 5 bases from J, with 16 bases between. This CDR3 contains 15 residues. CDR3 sequence reads: CATSRGYSEVYGYTF. CDR3 nucleotides: TGTGCCACCAGCAGGGGATACAGCGAGGTGTATGGCTACACCTTC.

This clone appeared a single time. This sequence joins TRBV6-2 or TRBV6-3 and TRBJ1-1; D not resolved. The germline V gene has CDR1 MNHEY and CDR2 SVGEGT. This CDR3 contains 13 residues. V was pared by 6 bases and J by 3 bases, with 11 bases between. DNA of the CDR3: TGTGCCAGCAGCCGAAGCTCATACACTGAAGCTTTCTTT. This encodes CASSRSSYTEAFF.

This clone occurred once. The CDR3 nucleotides read TGTGCCAGCAGTTCCCCAGGGGACAGCGCTAACTATGGCTACACCTTC. This gives the protein CASSSPGDSANYGYTF. The chain couples TRBV28 to TRBJ1-2; 7 nucleotides align to TRBD1. V shed 4 bases and J 0 bases; nucleotides not matched to a gene: 8. CDR3 length: 16 amino acids. The germline V gene has CDR1 MDHEN and CDR2 SYDVKM.